Given below is one T cell receptor beta chain in context. Its antigen remains unknown. Germline V gene sequence: CDR1 MDHEN, CDR2 SYDVKM. Trimming removed 6 bases from V and 0 bases from J, with 15 bases in between. The CDR3 runs to 15 residues. Naive CD45RA+ and memory CD45RA-negative subsets were split from CD4+ cells. This entry is derived from a study of shared clonotypes between healthy human individuals. Overall study findings and caveats: Generally, naive subsets came out with larger estimated richness than memory subsets. Non-shared clonotypes were found to have lower generation probabilities than the clonotypes that were shared by all four of the sorted-subset donors.

Template for every sorted-subset replicate PCR totaled roughly 200 ng DNA, some 30,000 T cell genomes. Assay: immunoSEQ multiplex PCR; the TCRdb copy retains only in-frame clones and omits some. The sample includes about 1.5 million clones, about 98% of them seen just once. This TCR came from a man aged 25-45 years in good health. Sequencing was performed on naive CD4+ T cells sorted from blood. Specified subset: CD45RA+ positively selected. This chain connects TRBV28 to TRBJ2-7, with D perhaps matching TRBD1 or TRBD2 (5 bases each). CDR3 coding DNA: TGTGCCAGCAGCTACCCCCCGAGGGGCTCCTACGAGCAGTACTTC. Translation gives CASSYPPRGSYEQYF.